One sample yielded the 21 T cell receptor beta chains listed below, sequenced in a study of T cell repertoires in cytomegalovirus infection. A single record per CDR3 protein comes from TCRdb applying MiXCR to the reads. Altogether about 740,000 distinct CDR3 sequences are present, 35% being singletons, with the ten largest covering under 3.5%. Sequencing was done on a sample of PBMCs. These receptors were collected from a human donor in good health (CMV status not recorded). Some clones in this sample may be carry-over from other donors' samples.

The gene calls are TRBV7-9 and TRBJ1-1, with a tentative D call TRBD1 (6 bases). V lost 6 bases and J lost 5, with 16 bases in between. The CDR3 is 14 amino acids. Looked up from germline, CDR1 is SEHNR and CDR2 is FQNEAQ (reference sequence). The DNA of the CDR3 is TGTGCCAGCAGGAATTTAGGGGGAGGTACTGAAGCTTTCTTT. It specifies CASRNLGGGTEAFF.

This chain's CDR3 is CASSGDPPGTGELFF. The CDR3 DNA is TGTGCCAGCAGTGGAGATCCCCCGGGTACCGGGGAGCTGTTTTTT. The chain couples TRBV6-6 to TRBJ2-2; D ambiguous. This CDR3 contains 15 residues. In germline, CDR1 is MNHNY, CDR2 SVGAGI (reference sequence). The ends were cut back, 5 bases at V and 5 bases at J, with 15 bases in the middle.

The chain couples TRBV20-1 to TRBJ2-5; TRBD2 aligns across 11 bases. CDR1 is DFQATT and CDR2 is SNEGSKA in the germline V gene (reference sequence). The CDR3 runs 16 residues. Trimming removed 1 base from V and 4 bases from J; junction bases left unmatched: 8. The CDR3 DNA is TGCAGTGCTAGAGGACCGGGACTAGCGGAGGGAGAGACCCAGTACTTC. It specifies CSARGPGLAEGETQYF.

This clonotype was observed a handful of times. A much larger clonotype is one base distant, so this may be a read error. In this CDR3 the conserved last residue, phenylalanine or tryptophan, is missing, so a read error is likely. The chain joins TRBV6-8 to TRBJ1-5, with D possibly TRBD1 on 5 matching bases. Germline-derived CDR1 and CDR2 are MNHGY and SAAAGT. The CDR3 loop spans 13 amino acids. Trimming took off 4 bases at V and 7 bases at J, with 11 bases between the two ends. In DNA, the CDR3 is TGTGCCAGCAGTTTCGGGCGGGGGCAGCCCCAGCATTTG. Residues: CASSFGRGQPQHL.

A remark on this clonotype: As the CDR3 is not closed by the conserved phenylalanine or tryptophan, this likely results from a read error. The chain uses TRBV7-2 and TRBJ2-3, with a weak D call TRBD2 (6 bases). CDR3 length: 16 residues. The V end was cut by 2 bases, the J end by 5 bases, with 17 bases between. CDR1 is SGHTA and CDR2 is FQGNSA in the germline V gene. CDR3 protein: CASSLFGGVAKDTQYV. In DNA form, the CDR3 reads TGTGCCAGCAGCTTATTCGGCGGGGTGGCCAAAGATACGCAGTATGTT.

This clonotype was detected a few times. V usage is TRBV7-9 and J usage is TRBJ2-2; 9 bases map to TRBD1. V was clipped by 6 bases and J by 3 bases; unmatched bases: 5. The CDR3 runs to 15 residues. Per the germline V gene, CDR1 is SEHNR and CDR2 is FQNEAQ (reference sequence). CDR3 coding DNA: TGTGCCAGCAGGAAGGGACAGGGCGACACCGGGGAGCTGTTTTTT. Amino acid sequence: CASRKGQGDTGELFF.

Ten or more counts support this clonotype. CDR3 in DNA: TGTGCCAGCAGCCAGTCATCACCGACAGGGCCTTCAGAAAAACTGTTTTTT. Encoded protein: CASSQSSPTGPSEKLFF. V gene TRBV7-3 combines with J gene TRBJ1-4; TRBD1 matches 7 bases. V was pared by 5 bases and J by 8 bases, with 17 bases of the junction left unmatched. CDR1 is SGHTA and CDR2 is FQGTGA in the germline V gene. The CDR3 sequence is 17 residues long.

This chain uses TRBV5-5 with TRBJ2-5; the D is unclear. This CDR3 spans 14 amino acids. Germline V lookup: CDR1 SGHKS, CDR2 YYEKEE (reference sequence). Trimming removed 0 bases at V and 7 bases at J, with 13 bases between. CDR3 sequence (DNA): TGTGCCAGCAGCTTGGAGGCCGGGTTGGGGACCCAGTACTTC. Amino acids: CASSLEAGLGTQYF. Drawing the rest from reference TRBV5-5 and TRBJ2-5, the complete variable domain is DAGVTQSPTHLIKTRGQQVTLRCSPISGHKSVSWYQQVLGQGPQFIFQYYEKEERGRGNFPDRFSARQFPNYSSELNVNALLLGDSALYLCASSLEAGLGTQYFGPGTRLLVL.

The chain combines TRBV2 with TRBJ2-4; TRBD2 matches at 7 bases. The length of the CDR3 is 17 residues. Looked up from germline, CDR1 is SNHLY and CDR2 is FYNNEI. V gave up 4 bases and J gave up 7 bases; unmatched junction bases: 16. Written as DNA, the CDR3 is TGTGCCAGCAGTGCCCCATTAGCGGGCGGACCACTCAACATTCAGTACTTC. This gives the protein CASSAPLAGGPLNIQYF.

The chain links TRBV19 to TRBJ2-2; 10 bases agree with TRBD2. With V trimmed by 6 bases and J by 4 bases, 2 bases remained unmatched. The CDR3 is 14 amino acids. CDR1 and CDR2 from the germline V gene are LNHDA and SQIVND (reference sequence). The CDR3 protein is CASSSGRATGELFF. DNA for the CDR3: TGTGCCAGTAGCAGCGGGAGGGCCACCGGGGAGCTGTTTTTT.

The CDR3 loop reads CASSSTLAGGLYEQYF. The DNA for the CDR3 is TGTGCCAGCAGCTCCACCCTAGCGGGGGGGCTCTACGAGCAGTACTTC. The chain links TRBV7-9 to TRBJ2-7; the match to TRBD2 covers 12 bases. Germline V gene lookup returns CDR1 SEHNR and CDR2 FQNEAQ (reference sequence). V shed 4 bases and J 3 bases; nucleotides not matched to a gene: 7. This CDR3 spans 16 amino acids.

A few counts support this clonotype. CDR3 nucleotide sequence: TGTGCCACCAGCGCACGGACAGGAGATAATTCACCCCTCCACTTT. Encoded protein: CATSARTGDNSPLHF. This chain joins TRBV15 and TRBJ1-6; 7 nucleotides align to TRBD1. Trimming at V came to 5 bases and at J to 5 bases, leaving 6 bases not matched to a gene. CDR3 length: 15 amino acids. Germline loops: CDR1 LNHNV, CDR2 YYDKDF (reference sequence).

This clonotype was found a few times. This chain links TRBV7-8 with TRBJ2-1, with D possibly being TRBD1 or TRBD2 (6 bases each). V lost 3 bases and J 7 bases, leaving 19 bases between the germline ends. The CDR3 has 16 residues. Germline values: CDR1 SGHVS, CDR2 FQNEAQ. The CDR3 is CASSLPSGGWLNEQFF. The DNA of the CDR3 is TGTGCCAGCAGCTTGCCTTCCGGGGGCTGGTTGAATGAGCAGTTCTTC.

In this sample, this clonotype turned up a few times. The chain carries TRBV4-2 and TRBJ2-2, with 7 nucleotides matching TRBD1. The trim removed 5 bases at V and 4 bases at J, leaving 7 bases unmatched. The CDR3 is 15 residues long. Germline assignment: CDR1 LGHNA and CDR2 YNFKEQ. CDR3 sequence: CASSEGQITTGELFF. CDR3 nucleotide sequence: TGTGCCAGCAGCGAGGGACAGATAACCACCGGGGAGCTGTTTTTT.

V is TRBV28 and J is TRBJ2-3, with a tentative D call TRBD1 (5 bases). The V end was cut by 2 bases, the J end by 4 bases, with 10 bases between. The CDR3 is made up of 14 amino acids. Germline CDR1 and CDR2: MDHEN and SYDVKM. The CDR3 coding sequence is TGTGCCAGCAGTTTAACAGGTGACCCAGATACGCAGTATTTT. Amino acid sequence: CASSLTGDPDTQYF.

This clonotype was observed a few times. The chain has TRBV6-2 or TRBV6-3 and TRBJ1-2, with 7 positions matching TRBD1. The CDR3 runs to 18 residues. The germline V gene encodes CDR1 MNHEY and CDR2 SVGEGT. The junction had 18 bases not matched to a gene; V was cut back by 4 bases and J by 4 bases. CDR3 protein: CASSSQLRGQQNRYGYTF. The CDR3, as DNA: TGTGCCAGCAGTTCACAATTGCGGGGACAGCAGAATCGCTATGGCTACACCTTC.

This clonotype occurred many times. The V gene is TRBV5-4, the J gene TRBJ2-7, with 9 bases lining up with TRBD1. This CDR3 is 15 amino acids long. J gave up 2 bases and V 1 base, and 4 bases lay outside the gene matches. Germline values: CDR1 SGHNT, CDR2 YYREEE (reference sequence). CDR3: CASSLRDRATYEQYF. The CDR3 DNA follows: TGTGCCAGCAGCTTGAGGGACAGGGCAACCTACGAGCAGTACTTC. The variable domain in full, completed from reference TRBV5-4 and TRBJ2-7, reads ETGVTQSPTHLIKTRGQQVTLRCSSQSGHNTVSWYQQALGQGPQFIFQYYREEENGRGNFPPRFSGLQFPNYSSELNVNALELDDSALYLCASSLRDRATYEQYFGPGTRLTVT.

The genes are TRBV28 and TRBJ2-2; 8 nucleotides agree with TRBD1. Germline-derived CDR1 and CDR2 are MDHEN and SYDVKM. J gave up 7 bases and V 4 bases, and 11 bases lay outside the gene matches. The CDR3 has 16 residues. CDR3 sequence (DNA): TGTGCCAGCAGTTCCCTCGGACAGGGAACGGACGGGGAGCTGTTTTTT. Its translation: CASSSLGQGTDGELFF.

This clonotype was recorded many times. V is TRBV28 and J is TRBJ1-1, with D maybe TRBD1 (5 bases). Per the germline V gene, CDR1 is MDHEN and CDR2 is SYDVKM. The V end lost 1 base, the J end lost 1 base, and 10 bases lay between the germline ends. The CDR3 sequence is 15 residues long. The CDR3 protein is CASSLSGGPNTEAFF. CDR3 bases: TGTGCCAGCAGTTTATCGGGGGGACCGAACACTGAAGCTTTCTTT.

Note on this clonotype: One base away lies a much larger clone, so this may be a sequencing read error. The genes are TRBV7-2 and TRBJ2-1; D could derive from TRBD1 or TRBD2 (5 bases each). Germline CDR1 SGHTA, CDR2 FQGNSA. CDR3 length: 13 residues. CDR3 loop: CASSVGTNNEQLF. The CDR3 DNA reads TGTGCCAGCAGTGTGGGGACCAACAATGAGCAGCTCTTC.

The genes are TRBV4-2 and TRBJ2-4; no firm D call. Germline CDR1 and CDR2: LGHNA and YNFKEQ. The CDR3 is 16 residues long. V lost 0 bases and J 0 bases, leaving 9 bases between the germline ends. In DNA, the CDR3 is TGTGCCAGCAGCCAAGATTTGGCGAAAGCCAAAAACATTCAGTACTTC. It specifies CASSQDLAKAKNIQYF.